The TCR beta chain under discussion was sequenced for a study of cytomegalovirus exposure and HLA in healthy donors. Regarding the study as a whole: Association of 16,951 TCR beta sequences with HLA alleles was found at 0.05 false discovery rate in a later analysis. In a later analysis, the majority of CMV-associated beta chains seemingly showed HLA restriction.

Of note for this clone: No antigen is known for it.

PCR employed 60 Vbeta and 13 Jbeta primers. Produced via immunoSEQ multiplex PCR; TCRdb's table is partial and in-frame only. Among about 130,000 clones listed, around 78% were seen once. The V end was cut by 1 base, the J end by 7 bases, with 11 bases between. The CDR3 loop spans 13 amino acids. CDR1 is SGHRS and CDR2 is YFSETQ in the germline V gene. The sequencing input was PBMCs. This clonotype was obtained from a woman between 45 and 65 years old in good health and CMV-seronegative. This sequence joins TRBV5-1 and TRBJ1-2; a weak D match, TRBD1 (5 bases). This CDR3 is CASSLTTAFGYTF. Here the CDR3 DNA reads TGCGCCAGCAGCTTGACGACAGCCTTTGGCTACACCTTC.